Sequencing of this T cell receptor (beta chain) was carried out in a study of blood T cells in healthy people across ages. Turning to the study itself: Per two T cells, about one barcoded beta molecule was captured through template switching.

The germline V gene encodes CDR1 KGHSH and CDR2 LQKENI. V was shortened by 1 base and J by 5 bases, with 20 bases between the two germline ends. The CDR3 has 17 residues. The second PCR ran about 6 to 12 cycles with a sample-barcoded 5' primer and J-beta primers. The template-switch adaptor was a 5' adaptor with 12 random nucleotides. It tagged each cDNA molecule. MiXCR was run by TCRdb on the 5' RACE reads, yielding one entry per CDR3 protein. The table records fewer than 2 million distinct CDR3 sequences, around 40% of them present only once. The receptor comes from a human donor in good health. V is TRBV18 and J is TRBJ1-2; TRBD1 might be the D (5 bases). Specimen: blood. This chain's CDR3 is CASSPRVGGALTYGYTF. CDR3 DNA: TGTGCCAGCTCACCACGGGTCGGAGGGGCCCTAACATATGGCTACACCTTC.